This T cell receptor beta chain was found in a study of cytomegalovirus exposure and HLA in healthy donors. General study results and limits: Some public TCRs appeared in many individuals, while most sequences were rare. Fewer N-insertions (relative to the roughly 730-donor mean) were reportedly seen in an Asian-associated ancestry cluster in a later analysis.

The germline gives CDR1 SGHNT, CDR2 YENEEA. The V gene end was trimmed by 5 bases and the J gene end by 4 bases; junction bases not matched to a gene: 5. This CDR3 has 16 residues. On this clone: Its antigen is unidentified.

PCR used 60 Vbeta primers and 13 Jbeta primers. Libraries were prepared by immunoSEQ multiplex PCR; TCRdb keeps only in-frame clonotypes and omits some of them. The sample lists 150,000 to 200,000 clones; roughly 77% were seen once. Healthy bone marrow donors made up the cohort. This receptor was identified in a man between 18 and 29 years old in good health and CMV-seropositive. The rearrangement uses TRBV11-3 and TRBJ2-3, with 14 bases fitting TRBD2. What was sequenced was PBMCs. CDR3 sequence reads: CASSIGTSGGADTQYF. The CDR3 region has the DNA TGTGCCAGCAGCATCGGGACTAGCGGGGGAGCAGATACGCAGTATTTT.